This entry lists 7 T cell receptor beta chains sequenced from one sample in a study of T cells expressing NK-cell markers. TCRdb reprocessed the 5' RACE reads; each CDR3 protein has one entry and no DNA is given. The sample data list fewer than 300,000 distinct CDR3 sequences. Sequencing was carried out using blood T cells: a sorted CD56 or NKG2C T cell subset, CD4+ or CD8+ T cells, or bulk PBMC T cells (not recorded which). The receptors derive from a woman between 18 and 70 years old in good health.

The rearrangement links TRBV12-3 or TRBV12-4 to TRBJ2-2; no DNA is available, so the TRBD2 call from TCRdb remains unchecked. CDR3 length equals 15 residues. The CDR3 is CASSSVAGATGELFF.

The chain joins TRBV24-1 to TRBJ2-2; the D call from TCRdb, TRBD1, cannot be confirmed without DNA. Germline V CDR1 and CDR2: KGHDR, SFDVKD. The CDR3 contains 17 residues. CDR3 loop: CATSDLADTSGTGELFF.

This sequence joins TRBV5-5 and TRBJ2-7. CDR3 length equals 14 residues. Germline V lookup: CDR1 SGHKS, CDR2 YYEKEE (reference sequence). The CDR3 loop is CASSFSSTSYEQYF.

The chain has TRBV18 and TRBJ2-7; TCRdb names TRBD1, which stays unverified in the absence of DNA. The CDR3 contains 16 residues. In germline, CDR1 is KGHSH, CDR2 LQKENI. The CDR3 loop reads CASSPRGQARSYEQYF.

The gene calls are TRBV18 and TRBJ1-1; TCRdb outputs TRBD1, but without DNA this stays unchecked. In germline, CDR1 is KGHSH, CDR2 LQKENI. The CDR3 is 16 amino acids. CDR3 amino acids: CASSPADRVRRTEAFF.

This sequence joins TRBV3-1 and TRBJ2-2. The CDR3 totals 12 residues. In germline, CDR1 is LGHDT, CDR2 YNNKEL (reference sequence). Here the CDR3 reads CASSQQTGELFF. Full variable domain (remainder filled in from reference TRBV3-1 and TRBJ2-2): DTAVSQTPKYLVTQMGNDKSIKCEQNLGHDTMYWYKQDSKKFLKIMFSYNNKELIINETVPNRFSPKSPDKAHLNLHINSLELGDSAVYFCASSQQTGELFFGEGSRLTVL.

This rearrangement joins TRBV7-9 to TRBJ2-5; lacking DNA, the TRBD1 call made by TCRdb goes unchecked. CDR1 SEHNR and CDR2 FQNEAQ come from the germline V gene (reference sequence). The CDR3 is 14 amino acids. CDR3: CASSLNRGGETQYF.